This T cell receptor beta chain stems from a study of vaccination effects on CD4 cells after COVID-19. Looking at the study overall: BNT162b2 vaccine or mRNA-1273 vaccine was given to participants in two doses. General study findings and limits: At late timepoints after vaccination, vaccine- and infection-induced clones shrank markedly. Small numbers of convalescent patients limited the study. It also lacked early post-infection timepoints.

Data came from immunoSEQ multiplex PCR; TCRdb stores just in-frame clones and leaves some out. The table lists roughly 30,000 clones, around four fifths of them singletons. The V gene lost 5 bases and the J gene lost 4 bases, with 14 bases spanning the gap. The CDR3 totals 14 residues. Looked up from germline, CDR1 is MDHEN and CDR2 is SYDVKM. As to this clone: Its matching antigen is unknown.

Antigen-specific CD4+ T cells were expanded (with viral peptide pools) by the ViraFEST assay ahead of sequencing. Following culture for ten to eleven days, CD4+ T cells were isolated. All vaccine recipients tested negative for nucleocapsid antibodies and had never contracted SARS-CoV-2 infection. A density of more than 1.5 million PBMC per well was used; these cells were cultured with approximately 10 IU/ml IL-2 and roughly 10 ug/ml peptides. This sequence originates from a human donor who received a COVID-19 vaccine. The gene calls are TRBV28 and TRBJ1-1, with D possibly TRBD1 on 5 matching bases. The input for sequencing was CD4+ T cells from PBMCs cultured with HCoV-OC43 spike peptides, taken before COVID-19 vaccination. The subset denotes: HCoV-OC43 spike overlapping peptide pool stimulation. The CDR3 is CASSPPARGTEAFF. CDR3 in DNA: TGTGCCAGCAGTCCTCCGGCGAGGGGCACTGAAGCTTTCTTT.